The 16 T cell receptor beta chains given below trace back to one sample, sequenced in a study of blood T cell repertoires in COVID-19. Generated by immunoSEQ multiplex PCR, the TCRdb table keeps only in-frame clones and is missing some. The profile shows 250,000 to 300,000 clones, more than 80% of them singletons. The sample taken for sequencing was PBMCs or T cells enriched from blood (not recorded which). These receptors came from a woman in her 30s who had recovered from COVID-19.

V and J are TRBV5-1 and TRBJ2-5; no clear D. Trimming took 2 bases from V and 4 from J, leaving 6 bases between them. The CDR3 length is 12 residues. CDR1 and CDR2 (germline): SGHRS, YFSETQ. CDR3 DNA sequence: TGCGCCAGCAGCTTACAGTCAGAGACCCAGTACTTC. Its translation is CASSLQSETQYF. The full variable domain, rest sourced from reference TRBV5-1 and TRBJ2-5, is KAGVTQTPRYLIKTRGQQVTLSCSPISGHRSVSWYQQTPGQGLQFLFEYFSETQRNKGNFPGRFSGRQFSNSRSEMNVSTLELGDSALYLCASSLQSETQYFGPGTRLLVL.

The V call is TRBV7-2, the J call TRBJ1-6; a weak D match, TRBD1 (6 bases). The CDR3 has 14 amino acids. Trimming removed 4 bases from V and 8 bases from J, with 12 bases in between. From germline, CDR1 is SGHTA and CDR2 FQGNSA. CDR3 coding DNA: TGTGCCAGCAGCTCGGACAGATTTGATTCACCCCTCCACTTT. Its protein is CASSSDRFDSPLHF. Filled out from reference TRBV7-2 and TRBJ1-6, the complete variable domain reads GAGVSQSPSNKVTEKGKDVELRCDPISGHTALYWYRQSLGQGLEFLIYFQGNSAPDKSGLPSDRFSAERTGGSVSTLTIQRTQQEDSAVYLCASSSDRFDSPLHFGNGTRLTVT.

CDR3 nucleotide sequence: TGTGCCAGCAGCGCGTTAGCGGGAGGGACCCACAATGAGCAGTTCTTC. Protein product: CASSALAGGTHNEQFF. The chain employs TRBV9 and TRBJ2-1; 11 nucleotides agree with TRBD2. There are 16 residues in the CDR3. CDR1 and CDR2 from the germline V gene are SGDLS and YYNGEE. V gave up 3 bases and J gave up 5 bases; unmatched junction bases: 7. The whole variable domain, remainder taken from reference TRBV9 and TRBJ2-1, is DSGVTQTPKHLITATGQRVTLRCSPRSGDLSVYWYQQSLDQGLQFLIQYYNGEERAKGNILERFSAQQFPDLHSELNLSSLELGDSALYFCASSALAGGTHNEQFFGPGTRLTVL.

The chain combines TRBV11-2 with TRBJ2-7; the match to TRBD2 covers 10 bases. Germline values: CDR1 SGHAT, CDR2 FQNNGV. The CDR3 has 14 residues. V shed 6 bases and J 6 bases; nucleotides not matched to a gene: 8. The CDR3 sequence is CASRRSSGSGEQYF. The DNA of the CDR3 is TGTGCCAGCAGGCGCTCTAGCGGGAGCGGCGAGCAGTACTTC.

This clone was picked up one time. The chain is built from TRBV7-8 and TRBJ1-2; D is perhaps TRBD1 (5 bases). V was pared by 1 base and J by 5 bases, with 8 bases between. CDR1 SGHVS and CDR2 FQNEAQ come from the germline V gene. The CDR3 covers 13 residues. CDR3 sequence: CASSLVGGYGYTF. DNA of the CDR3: TGTGCCAGCAGCTTAGTGGGGGGGTATGGCTACACCTTC.

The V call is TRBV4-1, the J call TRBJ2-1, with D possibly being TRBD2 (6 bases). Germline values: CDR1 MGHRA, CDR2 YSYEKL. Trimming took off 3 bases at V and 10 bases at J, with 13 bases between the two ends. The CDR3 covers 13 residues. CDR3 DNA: TGCGCCAGCAGCCACCGCCTTCTAGCGGAGCAGTTCTTC. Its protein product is CASSHRLLAEQFF.

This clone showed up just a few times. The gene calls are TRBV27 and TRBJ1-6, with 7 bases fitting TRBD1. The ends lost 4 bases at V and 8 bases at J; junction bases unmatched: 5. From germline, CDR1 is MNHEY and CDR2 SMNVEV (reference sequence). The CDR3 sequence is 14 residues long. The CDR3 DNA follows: TGTGCCAGCAGTTCAGACAGGGTGCATTCACCCCTCCACTTT. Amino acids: CASSSDRVHSPLHF.

CDR3 amino acids: CASSQAGTPDEKLFF. CDR3 in DNA: TGTGCCAGCAGCCAAGCCGGGACACCCGATGAAAAACTGTTTTTT. This rearrangement joins TRBV28 to TRBJ1-4; tentatively, D is TRBD1 (6 bases). Germline V CDR1 and CDR2: MDHEN, SYDVKM. With 6 bases removed from V and 6 bases from J, the gap between germline ends came to 17 bases. CDR3 length equals 15 residues. Full variable domain (missing parts from reference TRBV28 and TRBJ1-4): DVKVTQSSRYLVKRTGEKVFLECVQDMDHENMFWYRQDPGLGLRLIYFSYDVKMKEKGDIPEGYSVSREKKERFSLILESASTNQTSMYLCASSQAGTPDEKLFFGSGTQLSVL.

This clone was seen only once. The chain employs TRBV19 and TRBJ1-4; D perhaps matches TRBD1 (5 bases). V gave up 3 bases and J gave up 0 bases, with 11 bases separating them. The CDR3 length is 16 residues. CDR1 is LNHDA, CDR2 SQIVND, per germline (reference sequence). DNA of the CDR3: TGTGCCAGTAGTATGGGGCAGGGTGCAACTAATGAAAAACTGTTTTTT. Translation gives CASSMGQGATNEKLFF.

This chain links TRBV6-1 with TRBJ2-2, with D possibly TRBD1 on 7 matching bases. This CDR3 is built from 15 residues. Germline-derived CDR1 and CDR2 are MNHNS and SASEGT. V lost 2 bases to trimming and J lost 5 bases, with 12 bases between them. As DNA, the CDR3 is TGTGCCAGCAGTGAATGGAGGGGGCAAACCGGGGAGCTGTTTTTT. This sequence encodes CASSEWRGQTGELFF.

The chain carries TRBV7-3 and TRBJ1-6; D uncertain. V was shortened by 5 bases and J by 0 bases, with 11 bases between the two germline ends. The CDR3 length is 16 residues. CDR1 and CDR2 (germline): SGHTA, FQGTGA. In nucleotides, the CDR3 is TGTGCCAGCAGCCGAAACCCTAGCTCCTATAATTCACCCCTCCACTTT. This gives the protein CASSRNPSSYNSPLHF.

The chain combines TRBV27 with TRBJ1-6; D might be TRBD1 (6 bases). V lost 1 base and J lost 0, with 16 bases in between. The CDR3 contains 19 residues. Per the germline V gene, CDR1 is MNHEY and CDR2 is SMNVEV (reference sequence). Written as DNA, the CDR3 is TGTGCCAGCAGTTTATTAGGGGGTCTCCATGGCTCCTATAATTCACCCCTCCACTTT. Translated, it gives CASSLLGGLHGSYNSPLHF.

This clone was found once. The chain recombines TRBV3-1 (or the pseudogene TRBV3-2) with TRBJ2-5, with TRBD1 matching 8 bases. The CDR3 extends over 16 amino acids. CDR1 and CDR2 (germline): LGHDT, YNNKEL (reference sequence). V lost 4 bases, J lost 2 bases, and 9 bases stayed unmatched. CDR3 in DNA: TGTGCCAGCAGCCTTCAACAGGGGGTTCGGCAAGAGACCCAGTACTTC. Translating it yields CASSLQQGVRQETQYF.

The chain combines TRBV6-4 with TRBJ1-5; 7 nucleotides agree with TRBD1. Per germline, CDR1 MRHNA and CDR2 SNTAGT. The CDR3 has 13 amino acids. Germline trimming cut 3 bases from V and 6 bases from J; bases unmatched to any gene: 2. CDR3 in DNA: TGTGCCAGCAGTGAACAGGGGAGTCAGCCCCAGCATTTT. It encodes CASSEQGSQPQHF.

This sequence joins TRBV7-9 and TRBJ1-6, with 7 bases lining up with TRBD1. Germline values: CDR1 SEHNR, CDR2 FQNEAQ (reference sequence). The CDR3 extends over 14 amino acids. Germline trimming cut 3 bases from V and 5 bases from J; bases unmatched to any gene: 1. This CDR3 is CASSFQGDNSPLHF. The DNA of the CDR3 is TGTGCCAGCAGCTTCCAGGGGGATAATTCACCCCTCCACTTT.

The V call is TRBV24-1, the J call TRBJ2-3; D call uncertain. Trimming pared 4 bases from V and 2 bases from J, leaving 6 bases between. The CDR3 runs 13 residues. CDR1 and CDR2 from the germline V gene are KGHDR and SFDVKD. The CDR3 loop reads CATSDRNTDTQYF. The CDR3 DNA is TGTGCCACCAGTGACAGGAACACAGATACGCAGTATTTT.